These T cell receptor beta chains were read from a single sample in a study of blood T cells in healthy people across ages. TCRdb recomputed calls from the 5' RACE reads with MiXCR, one row per CDR3 protein. The data show 1.4 million to 1.5 million distinct CDR3 sequences, approximately 40% seen once. Specimen: blood. The receptors derive from a woman younger than 30 in good health. Each CDR3 is given with its conserved first and last residue. The D gene is left open where the match is weak. The size field is filled for only some rows; it gives once, few, many or a size class.

TRBJ2-7,TRBD2,NA,TRBV6-1,CASSEAALAGRSYEQYF,TGTGCCAGCAGTGAAGCCGCACTAGCGGGACGCTCCTACGAGCAGTACTTC
TRBJ1-3,NA,NA,TRBV5-1,CASSPGTVGNTIYF,TGCGCCAGCAGCCCCGGGACGGTTGGAAACACCATATATTTT
TRBJ2-5,NA,NA,TRBV7-2,CASSLDFETQYF,TGTGCCAGCAGCTTAGACTTTGAGACCCAGTACTTC
TRBJ2-3,NA,many,TRBV9,CASSVVGGLPTDTQYF,TGTGCCAGCAGCGTAGTAGGAGGGCTACCCACAGATACGCAGTATTTT
TRBJ1-5,NA,NA,TRBV15,CATSRDKGNNQPRHF,TGTGCCACCAGCAGAGATAAGGGGAACAATCAGCCCCGGCATTTT
TRBJ2-5,NA,NA,TRBV24-1,CATSSDGNEQYF,TGTGCCACGTCAAGCGACGGGAATGAGCAGTACTTC
TRBJ2-1,TRBD2,few,TRBV7-2,CASSLVNAGGHEQFF,TGTGCCAGCAGCTTAGTTAACGCGGGGGGGCATGAGCAGTTCTTC
TRBJ2-7,NA,few,TRBV21-1,CASRGNSSYNEQYF,TGTGCCAGCCGGGGGAACAGTTCCTACAATGAGCAGTACTTC
TRBJ2-1,NA,NA,TRBV9,CASSRKIGRGNYNEQFF,TGTGCCAGCAGCCGAAAGATAGGGCGGGGAAACTACAATGAGCAGTTCTTC
TRBJ1-1,NA,few,TRBV20-1,CSVERAPEAFF,TGCAGTGTCGAGCGGGCGCCTGAAGCTTTCTTT
TRBJ2-5,TRBD2,few,TRBV12-3/TRBV12-4,CASSPGLAGGRWETQYF,TGTGCCAGCAGTCCGGGACTAGCGGGGGGGCGTTGGGAGACCCAGTACTTC
TRBJ2-5,NA,few,TRBV29-1,CSIAWGGETQYF,TGCTCGATTGCTTGGGGAGGAGAGACCCAGTACTTC
TRBJ2-1,NA,few,TRBV20-1,CSASGGPRFEEFF,TGCAGTGCTAGCGGCGGACCCCGTTTCGAGGAGTTCTTC
TRBJ2-3,NA,NA,TRBV20-1,CSARFEGADTQYF,TGCAGTGCTAGATTTGAGGGGGCAGATACGCAGTATTTT
TRBJ2-5,TRBD2,few,TRBV5-1,CASSRTGTSGGETQYF,TGCGCCAGCAGCCGAACCGGGACTAGCGGGGGCGAGACCCAGTACTTC
TRBJ2-7,NA,NA,TRBV5-1,CASISGPGYEQYF,TGCGCCAGCATATCGGGACCTGGCTACGAGCAGTACTTC
TRBJ1-1,NA,NA,TRBV20-1,CSASEGPKRNTEAFF,TGCAGTGCTAGTGAGGGCCCTAAAAGGAACACTGAAGCTTTCTTT
TRBJ2-5,NA,few,TRBV27,CASRTRGTQYF,TGTGCCAGCAGAACCAGGGGGACCCAGTACTTC
TRBJ2-1,TRBD2,NA,TRBV20-1,CSANTRISGRGSYNEQFF,TGCAGTGCTAATACCAGGATTAGCGGGAGAGGTTCCTACAATGAGCAGTTCTTC
TRBJ1-5,NA,NA,TRBV6-2/TRBV6-3,CASSYGQGKQPQHF,TGTGCCAGCAGTTACGGGCAGGGAAAACAGCCCCAGCATTTT
TRBJ2-5,TRBD2,NA,TRBV13,CASSFSGTSGEETQYF,TGTGCCAGCAGCTTCTCCGGGACTAGCGGTGAAGAGACCCAGTACTTC
TRBJ2-5,TRBD2,NA,TRBV5-1,CASGASGAQETQYF,TGCGCCAGCGGGGCTAGCGGGGCCCAAGAGACCCAGTACTTC